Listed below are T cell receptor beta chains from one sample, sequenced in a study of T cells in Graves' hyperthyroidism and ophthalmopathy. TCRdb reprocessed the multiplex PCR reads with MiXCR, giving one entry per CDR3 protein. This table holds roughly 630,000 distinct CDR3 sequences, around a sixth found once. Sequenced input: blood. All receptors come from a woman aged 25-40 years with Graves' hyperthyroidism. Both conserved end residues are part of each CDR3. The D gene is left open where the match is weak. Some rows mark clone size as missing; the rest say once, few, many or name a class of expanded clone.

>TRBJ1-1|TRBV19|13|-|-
CASEPRENTEAFF
TGTGCCAGTGAACCGCGGGAGAACACTGAAGCTTTCTTT
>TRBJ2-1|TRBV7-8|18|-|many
CASNPPRVGLGSYNEQFF
TGTGCCAGCAACCCACCCCGGGTGGGCCTGGGGTCCTACAATGAGCAGTTCTTC
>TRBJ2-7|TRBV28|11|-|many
CASTAGYEQYF
TGTGCCAGCACGGCCGGGTACGAGCAGTACTTC
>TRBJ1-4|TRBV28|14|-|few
CASSLTGIYEKLFF
TGTGCCAGCAGTCTCACAGGGATTTATGAAAAACTGTTTTTT
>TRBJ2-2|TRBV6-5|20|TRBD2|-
CASSYLNRALTSGRSGELFF
TGTGCCAGCAGTTACTTGAACAGGGCCCTGACTAGCGGGAGGTCCGGGGAGCTGTTTTTT
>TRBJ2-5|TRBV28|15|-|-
CASGPSMGDGETQYF
TGTGCCAGCGGCCCCTCGATGGGGGACGGAGAGACCCAGTACTTC
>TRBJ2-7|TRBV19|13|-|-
CASSMLNHYEQYF
TGTGCCAGTAGTATGTTGAACCACTACGAGCAGTACTTC
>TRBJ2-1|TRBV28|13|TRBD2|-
CARREIYYNEQFF
TGTGCCAGGCGGGAGATCTACTACAATGAGCAGTTCTTC
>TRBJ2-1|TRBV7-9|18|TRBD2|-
CASRTTSGSVVSYNEQFF
TGTGCCAGCAGGACCACTAGCGGGAGCGTTGTCTCCTACAATGAGCAGTTCTTC
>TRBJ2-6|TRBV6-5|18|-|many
CASSYSAAVSSGANVLTF
TGTGCCAGCAGTTACTCGGCGGCCGTCAGCTCTGGGGCCAACGTCCTGACTTTC
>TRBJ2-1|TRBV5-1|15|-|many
CASSPETPSYNEQFF
TGCGCCAGCAGCCCGGAGACTCCCTCCTACAATGAGCAGTTCTTC
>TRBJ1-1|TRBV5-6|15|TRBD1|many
CASSLPGTGNTEAFF
TGTGCCAGCAGCTTGCCCGGGACAGGGAACACTGAAGCTTTCTTT
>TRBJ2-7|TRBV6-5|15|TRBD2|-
CASSYGGGDPYEQYF
TGTGCCAGCAGTTACGGGGGGGGAGACCCCTACGAGCAGTACTTC
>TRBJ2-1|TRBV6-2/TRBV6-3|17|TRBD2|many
CASSYPASGRARHEQFF
TGTGCCAGCAGTTACCCGGCTAGCGGGAGGGCCCGCCATGAGCAGTTCTTC
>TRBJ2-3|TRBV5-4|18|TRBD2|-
CASSLERLAGALTDTQYF
TGTGCCAGCAGCTTGGAGAGGCTAGCGGGAGCTTTAACAGATACGCAGTATTTT
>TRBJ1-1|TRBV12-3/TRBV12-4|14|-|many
CASIQEAPNTEAFF
TGTGCCAGCATCCAGGAGGCTCCGAACACTGAAGCTTTCTTT
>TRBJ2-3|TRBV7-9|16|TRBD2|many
CASSAGLAENTDTQYF
TGTGCCAGCAGCGCGGGACTAGCGGAAAACACAGATACGCAGTATTTT
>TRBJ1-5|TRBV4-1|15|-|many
CASSQGGYSNQPQHF
TGTGCCAGCAGCCAAGGGGGATATAGCAATCAGCCCCAGCATTTT
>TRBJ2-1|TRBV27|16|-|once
CASSLYYGATYNEQFF
TGTGCCAGCAGTCTCTACTACGGAGCCACCTACAATGAGCAGTTCTTC
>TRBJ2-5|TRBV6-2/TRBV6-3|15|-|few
CASKPNSGSWETQYF
TGTGCCAGCAAACCGAACTCAGGGTCATGGGAGACCCAGTACTTC
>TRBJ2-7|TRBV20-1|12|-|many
CSAGRVSYEQYF
TGCAGTGCCGGCCGAGTCTCCTACGAGCAGTACTTC
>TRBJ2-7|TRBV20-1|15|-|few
CSARAQDLSTYEQYF
TGCAGTGCTAGAGCACAGGACCTTTCCACCTACGAGCAGTACTTC
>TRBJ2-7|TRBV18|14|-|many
CASSPRPESYEQYF
TGTGCCAGCTCACCACGTCCGGAATCCTACGAGCAGTACTTC
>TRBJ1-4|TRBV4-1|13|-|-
CASSQLTVGQLFF
TGCGCCAGCAGCCAGTTGACCGTGGGGCAACTGTTTTTT
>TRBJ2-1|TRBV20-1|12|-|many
CSARDYSNEQFF
TGCAGTGCTAGGGACTATTCCAATGAGCAGTTCTTC
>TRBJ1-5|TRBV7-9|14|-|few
CASSLGWDNQPQHF
TGTGCCAGCAGCCTGGGGTGGGACAATCAGCCCCAGCATTTT
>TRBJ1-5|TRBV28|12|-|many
CASSSLSQPQHF
TGTGCCAGCAGTTCTTTGAGTCAGCCCCAGCATTTT
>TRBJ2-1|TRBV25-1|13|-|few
CASSDSGEHEQFF
TGTGCCAGCAGTGACTCTGGGGAGCATGAGCAGTTCTTC
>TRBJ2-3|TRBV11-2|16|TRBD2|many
CASSLELADSTDTQYF
TGTGCCAGCAGCTTAGAACTAGCGGACAGCACAGATACGCAGTATTTT
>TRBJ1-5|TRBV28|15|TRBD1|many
CASGQETYSNQPQHF
TGTGCCAGTGGACAGGAGACTTATAGCAATCAGCCCCAGCATTTT
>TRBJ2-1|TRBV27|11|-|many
CASGAYNEQFF
TGTGCCAGCGGGGCCTACAATGAGCAGTTCTTC
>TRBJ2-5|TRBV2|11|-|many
CASSVPETQYF
TGTGCCAGCAGTGTACCTGAGACCCAGTACTTC